Sequencing of this T cell receptor beta chain was carried out in a study of shared clonotypes between healthy human individuals. This clone was counted a few times. What it binds is unknown. In the same sample, other DNA sequences code for this CDR3. The germline CDR1 and CDR2 sequences are GTSNPN and SVGIG (reference sequence). The CDR3 consists of 11 residues. The ends were cut back, 2 bases at V and 4 bases at J, with 5 bases in the middle. Original methodology: There were no quality scores in the junction-only immunoSEQ sequences, so filtering differed. Using immunoSEQ multiplex PCR, the repertoire was profiled, and TCRdb retains in-frame clones only, with some absent. Clone size and the V and J calls come from that table; the DNA yielded D and trimming. Of millions of clones listed, just under 95% are singletons. As defined, naive CD8 cells were CD45RO-negative and positively selected for CCR7, with terminally differentiated effector memory CD45RA+ cells excluded.

Study results and limitations: Generally, naive subsets came out with larger estimated richness than memory subsets.

Sequenced: naive CD8+ T cells sorted from blood. The rearrangement uses TRBV30 and TRBJ1-1; no clear D. The sequence derives from a man younger than 35 in good health. CDR3 residues: CAWSLGTEAFF. The CDR3 DNA reads as TGTGCCTGGAGTCTGGGCACTGAAGCTTTCTTT.